These 29 T cell receptor beta chains came from one sample sequenced in a study of vaccination and CD4 T cells after COVID-19 (dated 2022 in TCRdb). The treatment or condition label on this specimen signifies: approximately 9-day PBMC culture with coronavirus spike peptide pools or control peptides (ViraFEST assay). The antigens these receptors bind are not known. Receptor amplification or capture employed PCR. TCRdb records Illumina iSeq 100 as the sequencer. DNA from cultured CD4+ T cells was subjected to TCR sequencing with the Oncomine TCR Beta short-read assay at the Johns Hopkins FTIC core. TCRdb cleaned the public reads at Q25 with fastp, built clones with MiXCR and kept in-frame beta chains. Each entry merges the rows of one CDR3 protein and shows their most common DNA and genes. The sample data list around 17,000 distinct CDR3 sequences, and nearly 50% of these were observed just once. Around 5.3% of the sample goes to the ten largest clones.

The sample consisted of CD4+ T cells from blood, cultured in vitro, taken before SARS-CoV-2 vaccination. The source of these receptors is a human donor who had recovered from COVID-19.

V gene TRBV27 combines with J gene TRBJ1-2; D not certain. Germline V gives CDR1 MNHEY, CDR2 SMNVEV (reference sequence). CDR3 size: 13 residues. Trimming pared 3 bases from V and 2 bases from J, leaving 7 bases between. The chain's CDR3 is CASSLRQNYGYTF. The CDR3, as DNA: TGTGCCAGCAGTTTGCGGCAGAACTATGGCTACACCTTC.

This clonotype was counted a few times. The chain combines TRBV6-1 with TRBJ1-2; D call uncertain. V dropped 4 bases and J dropped 1 base, with 13 bases sitting between them. The CDR3 spans 15 residues. CDR1 and CDR2 (germline): MNHNS, SASEGT. CDR3 in amino acids: CASSGRRSLNYGYTF. The CDR3 DNA is TGTGCCAGCAGTGGTCGACGATCCCTTAACTATGGCTACACCTTC.

This clonotype was detected a few times. This sequence joins TRBV7-2 and TRBJ2-1; D possibly corresponds to TRBD2 (6 bases). The length of the CDR3 is 12 residues. CDR1 and CDR2 from the germline V gene are SGHTA and FQGNSA. Trimming removed 5 bases from V and 7 bases from J, with 9 bases in between. The CDR3 loop reads CASSRLVNEQFF. In nucleotides, the CDR3 is TGTGCCAGCAGCCGACTAGTGAATGAGCAGTTCTTC.

CDR3: CASVQRTGGDEQYF. In DNA form, the CDR3 reads TGTGCCAGCGTACAAAGGACAGGGGGCGACGAGCAGTACTTC. This chain joins TRBV6-2 or TRBV6-3 and TRBJ2-7; 11 bases agree with TRBD1. The CDR3 runs 14 residues. V was clipped by 8 bases and J by 5 bases; unmatched bases: 8. In germline, CDR1 is MNHEY, CDR2 SVGEGT.

The V and J genes are TRBV15 and TRBJ1-1, with TRBD1 matching over 8 bases. With V trimmed by 0 bases and J by 5 bases, 8 bases remained unmatched. The CDR3 is 16 amino acids. The germline V gene has CDR1 LNHNV and CDR2 YYDKDF (reference sequence). CDR3 sequence (DNA): TGTGCCACCAGCAGAGAAGGGCACAGGGGGGGTACTGAAGCTTTCTTT. Translation: CATSREGHRGGTEAFF.

The J gene is TRBJ2-5, the V gene TRBV4-2, with D perhaps assigned TRBD1 or TRBD2 (5 bases each). Between the trimmed V and J ends, which lost 4 bases and 2 bases, there was a span of 14 bases. This CDR3 has 15 residues. Germline V lookup: CDR1 LGHNA, CDR2 YNFKEQ. The CDR3 loop is CASSRDRDEQETQYF. The CDR3 DNA reads as TGTGCCAGCAGCCGCGATCGGGACGAACAAGAGACCCAGTACTTC.

The genes are TRBV5-1 and TRBJ1-6; tentatively, D is TRBD1 (6 bases). V was pared by 0 bases and J by 7 bases, with 11 bases between. The CDR3 consists of 15 residues. CDR1 SGHRS and CDR2 YFSETQ come from the germline V gene. The DNA for the CDR3 is TGCGCCAGCAGCTTGGGGACAGCTAGGAATTCACCCCTCCACTTT. Residues: CASSLGTARNSPLHF.

There are a few counts of this clonotype. The chain joins TRBV11-3 to TRBJ2-3; 9 nucleotides match TRBD2. There are 17 residues in the CDR3. Germline CDR1 reads SGHNT; CDR2 reads YENEEA. V trimming: 4 bases; J trimming: 5 bases; junction bases outside the gene matches: 13. CDR3 DNA: TGTGCCAGCAGCTCCCGCCGAGCTAGCGGGGCCGGAGATACGCAGTATTTT. Its protein product is CASSSRRASGAGDTQYF.

The J gene is TRBJ1-1, the V gene TRBV11-3; D gene ambiguous. The germline V and J ends were trimmed by 2 bases and 0 bases, with 4 bases remaining between them. The CDR3 has 13 amino acids. From germline, CDR1 is SGHNT and CDR2 YENEEA. The CDR3 region is CASSLWMNTEAFF. In nucleotides, the CDR3 is TGTGCCAGCAGCTTATGGATGAACACTGAAGCTTTCTTT.

This chain connects TRBV10-2 to TRBJ2-6; tentatively, D is TRBD1 (5 bases). Germline CDR1 is WSHSY and CDR2 is SAAADI. The CDR3 is 14 residues long. Trimming cost V 3 bases and J 4 bases, with 7 bases left between them. The CDR3 DNA sequence: TGCGCCAGCAGTGACCAGGGCGGGGCCAACGTCCTGACTTTC. It codes for CASSDQGGANVLTF.

The sample holds a few counts of this clonotype. The chain joins TRBV6-1 to TRBJ1-5; weak D call: TRBD1 (6 bases). With 7 bases removed from V and 9 bases from J, the gap between germline ends came to 22 bases. The CDR3 runs 15 residues. The germline gives CDR1 MNHNS, CDR2 SASEGT. The CDR3 reads CASTSGQLRSRPQHF. In DNA, the CDR3 is TGTGCCAGCACTTCAGGACAGCTAAGGTCTAGGCCCCAGCATTTT.

The chain employs TRBV6-1 and TRBJ2-2; 8 bases match TRBD2. V was pared by 6 bases and J by 0 bases, with 3 bases of the junction left unmatched. Germline V gene lookup returns CDR1 MNHNS and CDR2 SASEGT. The CDR3 has 15 residues. CDR3 DNA: TGTGCCAGCAGCGTTAGCGGGGCGAACACCGGGGAGCTGTTTTTT. Residues: CASSVSGANTGELFF.

This chain links TRBV7-9 with TRBJ2-3; no firm D call. This CDR3 is built from 13 residues. Trimming took off 6 bases at V and 4 bases at J, with 11 bases between the two ends. CDR1 is SEHNR, CDR2 FQNEAQ, per germline (reference sequence). CDR3 region: CASSPKGPDTQYF. CDR3 DNA sequence: TGTGCCAGCAGTCCTAAGGGCCCAGATACGCAGTATTTT.

This sequence joins TRBV6-2 or TRBV6-3 and TRBJ1-2; 9 bases are shared with TRBD1. The CDR3 has 14 residues. Germline CDR1 MNHEY, CDR2 SVGEGT. Trimming removed 6 bases from V and 6 bases from J; junction bases left unmatched: 8. CDR3 DNA sequence: TGTGCCAGCAGCCTTACAGGGGGCAGGCATGGCTACACCTTC. Translated: CASSLTGGRHGYTF.

The V and J genes are TRBV7-8 and TRBJ2-3; no clear D gene. V lost 2 bases to trimming and J lost 2 bases, with 5 bases between them. The length of the CDR3 is 13 residues. Germline CDR1 reads SGHVS; CDR2 reads FQNEAQ. The CDR3, as DNA: TGTGCCAGCAGCTTAATTCACACAGATACGCAGTATTTT. It specifies CASSLIHTDTQYF.

This chain links TRBV20-1 with TRBJ2-1; TRBD1 is a possible D gene (5 bases). Germline V gives CDR1 DFQATT, CDR2 SNEGSKA (reference sequence). The V end lost 6 bases, the J end lost 10 bases, and 16 bases lay between the germline ends. The CDR3 runs to 12 residues. The CDR3, as DNA: TGCAGTGCGGCTAGGGGCTTGGGGGAGCAGTTCTTC. This encodes CSAARGLGEQFF.

The chain links TRBV7-2 to TRBJ1-4; no clear D. Between the trimmed V and J ends, which lost 5 bases and 0 bases, there was a span of 10 bases. The CDR3 totals 15 residues. Germline CDR1 SGHTA, CDR2 FQGNSA. This CDR3 is CASSTRTATNEKLFF. The DNA for the CDR3 is TGTGCCAGCAGCACAAGGACGGCAACTAATGAAAAACTGTTTTTT.

This clonotype occurred a few times. V usage is TRBV27 and J usage is TRBJ1-2; D is perhaps TRBD1 (5 bases). The CDR3 totals 14 residues. Germline loops: CDR1 MNHEY, CDR2 SMNVEV (reference sequence). The V end lost 0 bases, the J end lost 8 bases, and 13 bases lay between the germline ends. DNA for the CDR3: TGTGCCAGCAGTTTATCGGCGGGGGTGGACGGCTACACCTTC. Translated: CASSLSAGVDGYTF.

The chain links TRBV19 to TRBJ1-1, with D perhaps matching TRBD1 (6 bases). Trimming took off 7 bases at V and 5 bases at J, with 23 bases between the two ends. Germline CDR1 reads LNHDA; CDR2 reads SQIVND (reference sequence). This CDR3 is built from 16 residues. The CDR3 coding sequence is TGTGCCAGTAAAAGAGAGGGCTGGACAGCCCGTACTGAAGCTTTCTTT. Its translation is CASKREGWTARTEAFF.

The chain is built from TRBV7-2 and TRBJ2-5; D tentatively fits TRBD1 or TRBD2 (7 bases each). CDR3 length: 17 amino acids. V dropped 1 base and J dropped 5 bases, with 20 bases sitting between them. Germline loops: CDR1 SGHTA, CDR2 FQGNSA. The CDR3 DNA reads as TGTGCCAGCAGCTTAGGGTGGTCCAGGGGGGGGTCGGAGACCCAGTACTTC. Translating gives CASSLGWSRGGSETQYF.

This clonotype was seen a handful of times. The chain uses TRBV7-2 and TRBJ2-2; 7 bases align to TRBD2. The V segment lost 2 bases and the J segment 3 bases; nucleotides outside the gene matches: 12. The CDR3 contains 18 residues. Germline lookup yields CDR1 SGHTA and CDR2 FQGNSA. This CDR3 reads CASSLRASGLLDTGELFF. CDR3 bases: TGTGCCAGCAGCTTACGGGCTAGCGGCCTTCTGGACACCGGGGAGCTGTTTTTT.

The chain uses TRBV28 and TRBJ2-5; perhaps TRBD1 as D (6 bases). The CDR3 runs to 15 residues. V lost 2 bases, J lost 5 bases, and 15 bases lay in between. The germline V gene encodes CDR1 MDHEN and CDR2 SYDVKM. The CDR3 loop is CASSLNPKGVETQYF. The CDR3 DNA reads as TGTGCCAGCAGTTTAAATCCAAAGGGGGTCGAGACCCAGTACTTC.

This clonotype has only a few counts. The rearrangement joins TRBV19 to TRBJ1-1; D is possibly TRBD1 (5 bases). V lost 3 bases, J lost 8 bases, and 16 bases lay in between. CDR1 and CDR2 from the germline V gene are LNHDA and SQIVND (reference sequence). CDR3 length: 14 amino acids. The CDR3 nucleotides are TGTGCCAGTAGTATTGAGACAGTGCATACAGAAGCTTTCTTT. This codes for CASSIETVHTEAFF.

CDR3 loop: CASSLSVMDTEAFF. As DNA, the CDR3 is TGTGCCAGCAGCTTATCAGTGATGGACACTGAAGCTTTCTTT. The gene calls are TRBV7-2 and TRBJ1-1; D is ambiguous. The CDR3 is made up of 14 amino acids. V was shortened by 2 bases and J by 3 bases, with 10 bases between the two germline ends. Germline V gene sequence: CDR1 SGHTA, CDR2 FQGNSA.

V gene TRBV20-1 combines with J gene TRBJ1-2, with D uncertain. Trimming took off 5 bases at V and 2 bases at J, with 12 bases between the two ends. Germline V gene lookup returns CDR1 DFQATT and CDR2 SNEGSKA (reference sequence). The CDR3 is 13 amino acids. CDR3 protein: CSAGEQSNYGYTF. CDR3 nucleotides: TGCAGTGCTGGTGAACAGTCGAACTATGGCTACACCTTC.

The chain recombines TRBV19 with TRBJ1-5, with D perhaps matching TRBD1 (6 bases). Trimming pared 5 bases from V and 9 bases from J, leaving 14 bases between. Germline assignment: CDR1 LNHDA and CDR2 SQIVND (reference sequence). The CDR3 totals 13 residues. The CDR3 DNA follows: TGTGCCAGTAGTGAGGGGGGAGGGGCGCCCCAGCATTTT. Encoded protein: CASSEGGGAPQHF.

The J gene is TRBJ1-2, the V gene TRBV28; 7 nucleotides line up with TRBD1. The germline V gene encodes CDR1 MDHEN and CDR2 SYDVKM. The CDR3 spans 14 residues. After removal of 7 bases from V and 3 bases from J, the junction contained 8 bases not matched to a gene. CDR3 DNA: TGTGCCAGCAAGAGGGCAGGGGGGGACTATGGCTACACCTTC. It codes for CASKRAGGDYGYTF.

The genes are TRBV19 and TRBJ2-7, with a tentative D call TRBD2 (6 bases). V was clipped by 5 bases and J by 0 bases, with 14 bases between them. The germline V gene encodes CDR1 LNHDA and CDR2 SQIVND (reference sequence). This CDR3 has 15 residues. The CDR3 DNA is TGTGCCAGTAGTGCCGGGACTGTTAGCTCCTACGAGCAGTACTTC. This encodes CASSAGTVSSYEQYF.

The rearrangement uses TRBV7-2 and TRBJ1-6; D ambiguous. The CDR3 is 13 residues long. V lost 4 bases and J 7 bases, leaving 8 bases between the germline ends. The germline V gene encodes CDR1 SGHTA and CDR2 FQGNSA. The CDR3 sequence is CASSSDRNSPLHF. The CDR3 DNA reads as TGTGCCAGCAGCTCGGACCGGAATTCACCCCTCCACTTT.